A selection of T cell receptor beta chains follows, all from one sample in a study of blood T cell repertoires in COVID-19. TCRdb's table, derived via immunoSEQ multiplex PCR, lists solely in-frame clones and lacks some. Of hundreds of thousands of clones listed, about 89% were seen once; the top ten hold about 8%. Sequenced sample: peripheral blood. The receptors shown here come from a woman in her fifties or sixties with COVID-19, enrolled during active disease. Each CDR3 is given with its conserved first and last residue. The D gene is left open where the match is weak. Clone size is shown for a subset of rows, as once, few, many or a class of expanded clone.

>TRBV19|NA|TRBJ2-3|NA
TGTGCCAGTAGTAGGAGCGGCAGCACAGATACGCAGTATTTT
CASSRSGSTDTQYF
>TRBV7-3|TRBD1|TRBJ2-6|NA
TGTGCCAGCAGCTTAGGGACAGGGGGCGTAACTGGGGCCAACGTCCTGACTTTC
CASSLGTGGVTGANVLTF
>TRBV6-5|NA|TRBJ2-1|NA
TGTGCCAGCCGTACCCCTGACAGGTTCAATGAGCAGTTCTTC
CASRTPDRFNEQFF
>TRBV6-5|NA|TRBJ1-3|NA
TGTGCCAGCAGTCAGGGACATGGAAACACCATATATTTT
CASSQGHGNTIYF
>TRBV2|NA|TRBJ1-2|NA
TGTGCCCAGGGGAACTATGGCTACACCTTC
CAQGNYGYTF
>TRBV19|NA|TRBJ2-7|once
TGTGCCAGTAGTATAGTCCCCGGCTACGAGCAGTACTTC
CASSIVPGYEQYF
>TRBV12-5|NA|TRBJ1-1|NA
TGTGCTAGTAGGGTGGCGGGGAACACTGAAGCTTTCTTT
CASRVAGNTEAFF
>TRBV24-1|NA|TRBJ2-2|NA
TGTGCCACCAGTGACCTCAGGGTCCCCACCGGGGAGCTGTTTTTT
CATSDLRVPTGELFF
>TRBV28|TRBD1|TRBJ1-2|NA
TGTGCCAGCAGTCTGGGACAGGCCGATGGCTACACCTTC
CASSLGQADGYTF
>TRBV4-2|NA|TRBJ1-4|NA
TGTGCCAGCAGCCAACAGGGAGGCGAAAAACTGTTTTTT
CASSQQGGEKLFF
>TRBV27|TRBD2|TRBJ2-7|NA
TGTGCCAGCAGTCTCTTTTCAGTAGCGGGGGCCTCAAACGAGCAGTACTTC
CASSLFSVAGASNEQYF
>TRBV5-6|NA|TRBJ1-3|NA
TGTGCCAGCAGCATGGGCTGGGGAGCTGGAAACACCATATATTTT
CASSMGWGAGNTIYF
>TRBV5-1|NA|TRBJ1-4|once
TGCGCCAGCAGCTTTACTCACCGGGGGGATGAAAAACTGTTTTTT
CASSFTHRGDEKLFF
>TRBV12-3/TRBV12-4|NA|TRBJ1-4|NA
TGTGCCAGCAGTTTGGTTGAGGGAAAACTGTTTTTT
CASSLVEGKLFF
>TRBV20-1|NA|TRBJ1-5|NA
TGCAGTGCTAGTTTCAGCGGCTACCAGCATTTT
CSASFSGYQHF
>TRBV27|NA|TRBJ1-1|NA
TGTGCCAGCAGCTTAAACCGGGTGACCACTGAAGCTTTCTTT
CASSLNRVTTEAFF
>TRBV7-2|NA|TRBJ2-2|NA
TGTGCCAGCAGAGGACAAAACACCGGGGAGCTGTTTTTT
CASRGQNTGELFF
>TRBV30|TRBD1|TRBJ1-1|few
TGTGCCTCGAGGAGCATGGGACAGGGTATAGGAGCTTTCTTT
CASRSMGQGIGAFF
>TRBV5-4|NA|TRBJ1-1|NA
TGTGCCAGCAGCTTGGAAGTAGGAGGAAACACTGAAGCTTTCTTT
CASSLEVGGNTEAFF
>TRBV19|NA|TRBJ2-3|NA
TGTGCCAGTAGCGCCCGGGGGGCAAGCACAGATACGCAGTATTTT
CASSARGASTDTQYF
>TRBV30|TRBD1|TRBJ1-6|NA
TGTGCCTGGAGTTACGACAGGGCAGGGTCACCCCTCCACTTT
CAWSYDRAGSPLHF
>TRBV5-6|TRBD1|TRBJ2-3|NA
TGTGCCAGCAGCTTAGGGACAGGGGGTACAGATACGCAGTATTTT
CASSLGTGGTDTQYF
>TRBV6-5|NA|TRBJ1-2|NA
TGTGCCAGCAGCCGAGGGAAGGGTTACTATGGCTACACCTTC
CASSRGKGYYGYTF
>TRBV7-3|TRBD2|TRBJ2-2|few
TGTGCCAGCAACCCCAACGGGGGGACTAGTTCATCCGGGGAGCTGTTTTTT
CASNPNGGTSSSGELFF
>TRBV5-1|NA|TRBJ2-6|NA
TGCGCCAGCAGCCCGGAGAGGGCTGGGGCCAACGTCCTGACTTTC
CASSPERAGANVLTF
>TRBV11-2|TRBD2|TRBJ2-5|NA
TGTGCCAGCAGAGAGCGGGGGGGCTTCCAAGAGACCCAGTACTTC
CASRERGGFQETQYF
>TRBV4-1|NA|TRBJ1-5|NA
TGCGCCAGCAGCCAAGATCCGACCCTGGGAGGGGGGAGCAATCAGCCCCAGCATTTT
CASSQDPTLGGGSNQPQHF
>TRBV29-1|TRBD1|TRBJ2-3|NA
TGCAGCGCCAACGGGGGTCAGGGGGCCCCAGATACGCAGTATTTT
CSANGGQGAPDTQYF
>TRBV12-5|NA|TRBJ1-6|NA
TGTGCTAGTGGTTTGCATGGGGGCGCGGTGTCACCCCTCCACTTT
CASGLHGGAVSPLHF
>TRBV3-1/TRBV3-2|NA|TRBJ2-2|NA
TGTGCCAGCAGCCTTCCACTTCAGGGGTCCGGGGAGCTGTTTTTT
CASSLPLQGSGELFF
>TRBV6-5|NA|TRBJ2-1|NA
TGTGCCAGCAGTTTTGTCGGAACAGAGCCATATGAGCAGTTCTTC
CASSFVGTEPYEQFF
>TRBV3-1/TRBV3-2|TRBD1|TRBJ1-2|NA
TGTGCCAGCAGGTCTGACAGGGGGTTCGACGGCTACACCTTC
CASRSDRGFDGYTF
>TRBV30|TRBD1|TRBJ2-3|NA
TGTGCCTGGAGTTTTGACAGGGGTGTACCCGGGCAGTATTTT
CAWSFDRGVPGQYF
>TRBV27|NA|TRBJ2-2|NA
TGTGCCAGCACGGTCTGGAGGGGCCACACCGGGGAGCTGTTTTTT
CASTVWRGHTGELFF
>TRBV2|TRBD2|TRBJ2-5|NA
TGTGCCAGCAAAACTAGCGGGGGTAGACAAGAGACCCAGTACTTC
CASKTSGGRQETQYF
>TRBV6-1|TRBD1|TRBJ1-2|NA
TGTGCCAGCAGTGATCCGGGACAGGCATATCCGATTATCTATGGCTACACCTTC
CASSDPGQAYPIIYGYTF
>TRBV7-9|NA|TRBJ2-7|NA
TGTGCCAGCAGCTTTTCATCGGCCCGGGGGACCCACGAGCAGTACTTC
CASSFSSARGTHEQYF
>TRBV2|TRBD2|TRBJ2-5|NA
TGTGCCAGCGCCCTAGCGGGGGAGGTAGAGACCCAGTACTTC
CASALAGEVETQYF
>TRBV6-5|NA|TRBJ1-1|once
TGTGCCAGCAGACAGACAGGAAGGGGTGAAGCTTTCTTT
CASRQTGRGEAFF
>TRBV14|NA|TRBJ1-1|once
TGTGCCAGCAGCCAAGATCAGGGGAACACTGAAGCTTTCTTT
CASSQDQGNTEAFF
>TRBV5-6|NA|TRBJ2-5|NA
TGTGCCAGCACCCCCGGGGGGCCCCAAGAGACCCAGTACTTC
CASTPGGPQETQYF
>TRBV25-1|NA|TRBJ1-1|NA
TGTGCCAGCAGTGTTCGACGGCAGGCGAACACTGAAGCTTTCTTT
CASSVRRQANTEAFF
>TRBV19|NA|TRBJ2-3|NA
TGTGCCAGTACCCCGCGATCGGTACCTAGCACAGATACGCAGTATTTT
CASTPRSVPSTDTQYF
>TRBV18|TRBD1|TRBJ2-5|NA
TGTGCCAGCTCGGATCGACAGGGGGAGGGCGAGACCCAGTACTTC
CASSDRQGEGETQYF
>TRBV30|NA|TRBJ1-6|NA
TGTGCCTGGAGTGTACCCACCTTGGGGGGAAAGAGGGCCTCCTATAATTCACCCCTCCACTTT
CAWSVPTLGGKRASYNSPLHF
>TRBV2|NA|TRBJ2-5|NA
TGTGCCAGCAGTCAGGGGCGGGAGACCCAGTACTTC
CASSQGRETQYF
>TRBV2|NA|TRBJ1-1|NA
TGTGCCAGCAGGGTTCAAAGAAGCGAAGCTTTCTTT
CASRVQRSEAFF
>TRBV5-1|NA|TRBJ1-5|NA
TGCGCCAGCAGCTTGGCGGGCAATCAGCCCCAGCATTTT
CASSLAGNQPQHF
>TRBV2|TRBD1|TRBJ1-1|NA
TGTGCCAGCAGCAGACAGGGGCCGCCGAACACTGAAGCTTTCTTT
CASSRQGPPNTEAFF
>TRBV19|NA|TRBJ2-1|NA
TGTGCCAGTAGGCGAGGGCTGAATGAGCAGTTCTTC
CASRRGLNEQFF
>TRBV3-1/TRBV3-2|NA|TRBJ1-2|NA
TGTGCCAGCAGCCAGGGTTACCGGGACTATGGCTACACCTTC
CASSQGYRDYGYTF